A selection of T cell receptor beta chains follows, all from one sample in a study of graft-versus-host responses after intestinal transplantation. Profiling relied on immunoSEQ multiplex PCR, and the TCRdb table lists in-frame clones only, not all of them. Of about 23,000 clones in the sample, roughly 72% were seen once. The starting material was ileum tissue, obtained 12 days after intestinal transplant. The source of these receptors is a human patient who received an intestinal transplant, so some T cells may come from the graft donor. Each CDR3 is given with its conserved first and last residue. Fields, in order: J gene, clone size, V gene, D gene, CDR3 protein, CDR3 DNA. A D gene is named only where the DNA matches it firmly. Size values are once, few and many counts, or a class for expanded clones, and some rows have none.

J gene: TRBJ1-5
clone size: once
V gene: TRBV7-9
D gene: TRBD1
CDR3 protein: CASSETGTGSLYSNQPQHF
CDR3 DNA: TGTGCCAGCAGCGAGACCGGGACAGGGTCCCTCTATAGCAATCAGCCCCAGCATTTC

J gene: TRBJ2-2
clone size: .
V gene: TRBV18
D gene: .
CDR3 protein: CASHPTGTGELFF
CDR3 DNA: TGTGCCAGCCACCCGACGGGAACCGGGGAGCTGTTTTTT

J gene: TRBJ2-1
clone size: .
V gene: TRBV28
D gene: TRBD2
CDR3 protein: CASSLWGLALHNEQFF
CDR3 DNA: TGTGCCAGCAGTTTATGGGGACTAGCTCTTCACAATGAGCAGTTCTTC

J gene: TRBJ2-3
clone size: .
V gene: TRBV6-1
D gene: TRBD2
CDR3 protein: CASSGLAGADTQYF
CDR3 DNA: TGTGCCAGCAGTGGACTAGCGGGAGCAGATACGCAGTATTTT

J gene: TRBJ1-1
clone size: .
V gene: TRBV5-1
D gene: TRBD1
CDR3 protein: CASSPGTGRTEAFF
CDR3 DNA: TGCGCCAGCAGCCCAGGGACAGGTCGGACTGAAGCTTTCTTT

J gene: TRBJ2-3
clone size: .
V gene: TRBV2
D gene: TRBD1
CDR3 protein: CASSLKPGQGPTDTQYF
CDR3 DNA: TGTGCCAGCAGCCTTAAGCCGGGACAGGGCCCAACAGATACGCAGTATTTT

J gene: TRBJ1-1
clone size: .
V gene: TRBV7-9
D gene: .
CDR3 protein: CASSFRRGNTEAFF
CDR3 DNA: TGTGCCAGCAGCTTCAGGAGGGGGAACACTGAAGCTTTCTTT

J gene: TRBJ2-2
clone size: .
V gene: TRBV9
D gene: TRBD2
CDR3 protein: CASSVFGGAGTGELFF
CDR3 DNA: TGTGCCAGCAGCGTTTTCGGGGGGGCGGGCACCGGGGAGCTGTTTTTT

J gene: TRBJ2-7
clone size: .
V gene: TRBV4-2
D gene: .
CDR3 protein: CASSLGGPGEQYF
CDR3 DNA: TGTGCCAGCAGCTTGGGCGGGCCGGGGGAGCAGTACTTC

J gene: TRBJ2-4
clone size: once
V gene: TRBV18
D gene: TRBD1
CDR3 protein: CASSPATGGAKNIQYF
CDR3 DNA: TGTGCCAGCTCACCCGCAACAGGGGGGGCCAAAAACATTCAGTACTTC

J gene: TRBJ1-5
clone size: .
V gene: TRBV5-6
D gene: .
CDR3 protein: CASSLSQSNQPQHF
CDR3 DNA: TGTGCCAGCAGCTTGAGTCAGTCCAATCAGCCCCAGCATTTT

J gene: TRBJ1-2
clone size: .
V gene: TRBV6-1
D gene: .
CDR3 protein: CASSEQTANYGYTF
CDR3 DNA: TGTGCCAGCAGTGAGCAAACAGCTAACTATGGCTACACCTTC

J gene: TRBJ2-7
clone size: .
V gene: TRBV6-1
D gene: TRBD2
CDR3 protein: CASSEGPYHRGGSPYEQYF
CDR3 DNA: TGTGCCAGCAGTGAAGGCCCTTACCATCGCGGGGGGAGCCCCTACGAGCAGTACTTC

J gene: TRBJ1-1
clone size: .
V gene: TRBV6-5
D gene: .
CDR3 protein: CASGRTVREAFF
CDR3 DNA: TGTGCCAGCGGAAGAACAGTAAGGGAAGCTTTCTTT

J gene: TRBJ1-1
clone size: .
V gene: TRBV14
D gene: .
CDR3 protein: CASSQERGDTEAFF
CDR3 DNA: TGTGCCAGCAGCCAAGAACGGGGAGACACTGAAGCTTTCTTT

J gene: TRBJ2-7
clone size: .
V gene: TRBV11-1
D gene: .
CDR3 protein: CASSPWVGGDPYEQYF
CDR3 DNA: TGTGCCAGCAGCCCGTGGGTAGGGGGAGACCCCTACGAGCAGTACTTC

J gene: TRBJ2-7
clone size: few
V gene: TRBV9
D gene: TRBD1
CDR3 protein: CASSPRGQGYEQYF
CDR3 DNA: TGTGCCAGCAGCCCCCGGGGACAGGGCTACGAGCAGTACTTC

J gene: TRBJ1-5
clone size: .
V gene: TRBV28
D gene: .
CDR3 protein: CASSNYGLLDQPQHF
CDR3 DNA: TGTGCCAGCAGCAACTACGGACTCTTGGATCAGCCCCAGCATTTT

J gene: TRBJ1-4
clone size: .
V gene: TRBV29-1
D gene: .
CDR3 protein: CSVNGRGFGSEKLFF
CDR3 DNA: TGCAGCGTCAACGGACGAGGGTTCGGTTCCGAAAAACTGTTTTTT

J gene: TRBJ2-3
clone size: .
V gene: TRBV19
D gene: TRBD2
CDR3 protein: CASSIGTSGSSDTQYF
CDR3 DNA: TGTGCCAGTAGTATAGGGACTAGCGGGAGCTCAGATACGCAGTATTTT

J gene: TRBJ2-5
clone size: .
V gene: TRBV4-1
D gene: TRBD2
CDR3 protein: CASSQVGGAGETQYF
CDR3 DNA: TGCGCCAGCAGCCAGGTCGGGGGGGCCGGAGAGACCCAGTACTTC

J gene: TRBJ2-5
clone size: .
V gene: TRBV7-8
D gene: TRBD2
CDR3 protein: CASSLASGVKETQYF
CDR3 DNA: TGTGCCAGCAGCTTAGCTAGCGGGGTCAAAGAGACCCAGTACTTC

J gene: TRBJ2-3
clone size: once
V gene: TRBV5-4
D gene: TRBD2
CDR3 protein: CASSLAVIAGRHTDTQYF
CDR3 DNA: TGTGCCAGCAGCTTGGCGGTAATAGCGGGGAGACACACAGATACGCAGTATTTT

J gene: TRBJ1-1
clone size: .
V gene: TRBV7-9
D gene: .
CDR3 protein: CASSLSWAGWTEAFF
CDR3 DNA: TGTGCCAGCAGCTTATCATGGGCAGGATGGACTGAAGCTTTCTTT

J gene: TRBJ1-1
clone size: .
V gene: TRBV10-3
D gene: .
CDR3 protein: CAISDTRNTEAFF
CDR3 DNA: TGTGCCATCAGCGACACTCGGAACACTGAAGCTTTCTTT

J gene: TRBJ1-4
clone size: .
V gene: TRBV18
D gene: .
CDR3 protein: CASSPSGGWDEKLFF
CDR3 DNA: TGTGCCAGCTCACCATCGGGGGGCTGGGATGAAAAACTGTTTTTT

J gene: TRBJ1-4
clone size: .
V gene: TRBV18
D gene: .
CDR3 protein: CASSPANEKLFF
CDR3 DNA: TGTGCCAGCTCCCCCGCTAATGAAAAACTGTTTTTT

J gene: TRBJ1-6
clone size: .
V gene: TRBV21-1
D gene: .
CDR3 protein: CASGQGGTPLHF
CDR3 DNA: TGTGCCAGCGGACAGGGTGGGACACCCCTCCACTTT

J gene: TRBJ1-2
clone size: .
V gene: TRBV10-2
D gene: .
CDR3 protein: CASKGRGSYGYTF
CDR3 DNA: TGCGCCAGCAAGGGTCGCGGGTCCTATGGCTACACCTTC

J gene: TRBJ1-2
clone size: .
V gene: TRBV19
D gene: TRBD1
CDR3 protein: CASSPRDRGGYTF
CDR3 DNA: TGTGCCAGTAGTCCCCGGGACAGGGGTGGCTACACCTTC

J gene: TRBJ2-7
clone size: .
V gene: TRBV19
D gene: .
CDR3 protein: CASSMAQSYEQYF
CDR3 DNA: TGTGCCAGTAGTATGGCACAGTCCTACGAGCAGTACTTC

J gene: TRBJ1-1
clone size: .
V gene: TRBV5-6
D gene: TRBD1
CDR3 protein: CASSLGTGYTEAFF
CDR3 DNA: TGTGCCAGCAGCTTAGGGACAGGGTACACTGAAGCTTTCTTT

J gene: TRBJ1-2
clone size: once
V gene: TRBV6-6
D gene: .
CDR3 protein: CASSNEGYYGYTF
CDR3 DNA: TGTGCCAGCAGCAACGAGGGATACTATGGCTACACCTTC

J gene: TRBJ2-7
clone size: .
V gene: TRBV20-1
D gene: .
CDR3 protein: CSAIAEYEQYF
CDR3 DNA: TGCAGTGCTATCGCAGAATACGAGCAGTACTTC

J gene: TRBJ2-3
clone size: .
V gene: TRBV5-1
D gene: TRBD2
CDR3 protein: CASSSRTSGTDTQYF
CDR3 DNA: TGCGCCAGCAGCTCGCGGACTAGCGGCACAGATACGCAGTATTTT

J gene: TRBJ1-2
clone size: once
V gene: TRBV2
D gene: .
CDR3 protein: CASSEVQVYGYTF
CDR3 DNA: TGTGCCAGCAGTGAAGTACAGGTCTATGGCTACACCTTC

J gene: TRBJ2-1
clone size: .
V gene: TRBV11-2
D gene: TRBD2
CDR3 protein: CASSLGEGRAPYYNEQFF
CDR3 DNA: TGTGCCAGCAGCTTAGGGGAGGGGAGGGCGCCCTACTACAATGAGCAGTTCTTC

J gene: TRBJ2-7
clone size: .
V gene: TRBV27
D gene: TRBD1
CDR3 protein: CASRPSGQGGEQYF
CDR3 DNA: TGTGCCAGCAGACCCAGTGGACAGGGAGGCGAGCAGTACTTC

J gene: TRBJ2-2
clone size: once
V gene: TRBV6-9
D gene: TRBD2
CDR3 protein: CASSYYPASGGGELFF
CDR3 DNA: TGTGCCAGCAGTTATTACCCGGCTAGCGGTGGCGGGGAGCTGTTTTTT

J gene: TRBJ1-1
clone size: .
V gene: TRBV29-1
D gene: .
CDR3 protein: CSVLLNTEAFF
CDR3 DNA: TGCAGCGTTCTATTGAACACTGAAGCTTTCTTT